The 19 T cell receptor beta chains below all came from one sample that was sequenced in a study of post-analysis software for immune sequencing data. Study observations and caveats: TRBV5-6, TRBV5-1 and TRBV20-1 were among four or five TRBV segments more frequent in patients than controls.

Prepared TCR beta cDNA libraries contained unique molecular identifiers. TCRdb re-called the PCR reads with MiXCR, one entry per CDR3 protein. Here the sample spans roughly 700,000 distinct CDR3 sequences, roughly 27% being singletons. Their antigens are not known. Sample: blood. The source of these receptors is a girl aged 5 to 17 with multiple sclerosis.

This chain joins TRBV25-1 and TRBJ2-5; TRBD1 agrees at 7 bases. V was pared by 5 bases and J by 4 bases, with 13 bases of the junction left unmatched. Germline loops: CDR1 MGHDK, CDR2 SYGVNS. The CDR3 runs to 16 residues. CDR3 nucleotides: TGTGCCAGCAGTAAAGTGAGGGGGCCTATCGGAGAGACCCAGTACTTC. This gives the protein CASSKVRGPIGETQYF.

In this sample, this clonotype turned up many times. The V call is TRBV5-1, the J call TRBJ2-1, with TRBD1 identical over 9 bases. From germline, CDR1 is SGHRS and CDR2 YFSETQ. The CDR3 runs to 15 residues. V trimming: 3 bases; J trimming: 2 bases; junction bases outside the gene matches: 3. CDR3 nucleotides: TGCGCCAGCAGCTGGGACAGGGTTCCCTACAATGAGCAGTTCTTC. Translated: CASSWDRVPYNEQFF. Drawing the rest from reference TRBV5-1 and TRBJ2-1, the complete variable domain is KAGVTQTPRYLIKTRGQQVTLSCSPISGHRSVSWYQQTPGQGLQFLFEYFSETQRNKGNFPGRFSGRQFSNSRSEMNVSTLELGDSALYLCASSWDRVPYNEQFFGPGTRLTVL.

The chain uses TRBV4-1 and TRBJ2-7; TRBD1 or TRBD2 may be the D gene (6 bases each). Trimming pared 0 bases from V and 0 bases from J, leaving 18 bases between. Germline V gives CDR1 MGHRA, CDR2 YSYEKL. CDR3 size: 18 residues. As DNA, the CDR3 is TGCGCCAGCAGCCAAGATCTTCAGTGTAGGGGGGACTCCTACGAGCAGTACTTC. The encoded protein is CASSQDLQCRGDSYEQYF.

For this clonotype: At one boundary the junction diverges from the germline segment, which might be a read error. The CDR3: CANSPGGVGANVLTF. Written as DNA, the CDR3 is TGCGCCAACAGCCCCGGGGGGGTTGGGGCCAACGTCCTGACTTTC. V and J are TRBV5-1 and TRBJ2-6, with 8 nucleotides matching TRBD2. CDR1 is SGHRS, CDR2 YFSETQ, per germline. This CDR3 contains 15 residues. Looking up the rest from reference TRBV5-1 and TRBJ2-6 gives the full variable domain: KAGVTQTPRYLIKTRGQQVTLSCSPISGHRSVSWYQQTPGQGLQFLFEYFSETQRNKGNFPGRFSGRQFSNSRSEMNVSTLELGDSALYLCANSPGGVGANVLTFGAGSRLTVL.

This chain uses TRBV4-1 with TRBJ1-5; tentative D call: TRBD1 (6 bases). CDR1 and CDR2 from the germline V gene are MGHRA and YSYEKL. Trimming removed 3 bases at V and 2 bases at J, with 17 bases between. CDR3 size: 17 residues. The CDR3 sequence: CASSHPGGADGNQPQHF. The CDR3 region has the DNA TGCGCCAGCAGCCACCCTGGGGGGGCAGACGGCAATCAGCCCCAGCATTTT.

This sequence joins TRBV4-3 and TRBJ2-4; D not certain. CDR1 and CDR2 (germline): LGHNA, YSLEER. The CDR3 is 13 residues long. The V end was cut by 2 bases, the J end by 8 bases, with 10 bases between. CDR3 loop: CASSQRVFDIQYF. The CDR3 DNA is TGCGCCAGCAGCCAAAGGGTTTTCGACATTCAGTACTTC.

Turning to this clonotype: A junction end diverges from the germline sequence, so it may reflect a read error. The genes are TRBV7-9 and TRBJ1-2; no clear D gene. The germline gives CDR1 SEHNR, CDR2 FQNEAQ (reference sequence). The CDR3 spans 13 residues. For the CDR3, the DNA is TGTTCCAGCAGCTTCACGGATAACTATGGCTACACCTTC. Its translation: CSSSFTDNYGYTF.

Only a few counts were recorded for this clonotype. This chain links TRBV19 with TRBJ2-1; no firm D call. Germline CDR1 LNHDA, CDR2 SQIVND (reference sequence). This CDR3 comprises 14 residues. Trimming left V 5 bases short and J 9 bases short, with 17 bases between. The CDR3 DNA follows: TGTGCCAGTAGTTGGGCGACGCCAACGAGTGAGCAGTTCTTC. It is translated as CASSWATPTSEQFF.

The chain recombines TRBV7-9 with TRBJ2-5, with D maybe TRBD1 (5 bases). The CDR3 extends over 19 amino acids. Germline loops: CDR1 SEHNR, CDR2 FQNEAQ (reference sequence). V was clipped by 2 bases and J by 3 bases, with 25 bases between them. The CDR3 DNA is TGTGCCAGCAGCTTACCCCGGACACCGTTTTCGCCCAAAAAAGAGACCCAGTACTTC. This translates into CASSLPRTPFSPKKETQYF.

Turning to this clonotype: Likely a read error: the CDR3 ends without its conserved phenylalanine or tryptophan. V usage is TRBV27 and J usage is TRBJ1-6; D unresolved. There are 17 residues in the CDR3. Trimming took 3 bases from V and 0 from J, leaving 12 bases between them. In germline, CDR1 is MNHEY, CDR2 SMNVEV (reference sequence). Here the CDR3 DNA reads TGTGCCAGCAGTTTGGGCAGAGAGAGCTCCTATAATTCACCCCTCCACTGT. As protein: CASSLGRESSYNSPLHC.

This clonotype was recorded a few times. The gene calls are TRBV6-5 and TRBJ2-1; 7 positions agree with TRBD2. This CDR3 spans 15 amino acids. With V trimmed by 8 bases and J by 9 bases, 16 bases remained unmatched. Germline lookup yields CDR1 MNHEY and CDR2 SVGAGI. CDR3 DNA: TGTGCCAGCGGCCTGGGGGAGGGCCTTTTCGTTGAGCAGTTCTTC. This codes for CASGLGEGLFVEQFF.

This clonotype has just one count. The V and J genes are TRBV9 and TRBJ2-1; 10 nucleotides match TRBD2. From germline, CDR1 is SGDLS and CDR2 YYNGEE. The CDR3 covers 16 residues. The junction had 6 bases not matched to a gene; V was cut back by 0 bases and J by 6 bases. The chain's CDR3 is CASSVVSSGSPNEQFF. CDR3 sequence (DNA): TGTGCCAGCAGCGTAGTGTCTAGCGGGAGTCCCAATGAGCAGTTCTTC. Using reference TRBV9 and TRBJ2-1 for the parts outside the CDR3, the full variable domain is DSGVTQTPKHLITATGQRVTLRCSPRSGDLSVYWYQQSLDQGLQFLIQYYNGEERAKGNILERFSAQQFPDLHSELNLSSLELGDSALYFCASSVVSSGSPNEQFFGPGTRLTVL.

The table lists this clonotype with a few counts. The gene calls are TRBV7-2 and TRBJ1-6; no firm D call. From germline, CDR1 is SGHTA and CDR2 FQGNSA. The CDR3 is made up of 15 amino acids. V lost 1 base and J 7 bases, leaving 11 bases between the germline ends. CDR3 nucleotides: TGTGCCAGCAGCTTAGACGGGAGGGAAAATTCACCCCTCCACTTT. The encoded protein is CASSLDGRENSPLHF.

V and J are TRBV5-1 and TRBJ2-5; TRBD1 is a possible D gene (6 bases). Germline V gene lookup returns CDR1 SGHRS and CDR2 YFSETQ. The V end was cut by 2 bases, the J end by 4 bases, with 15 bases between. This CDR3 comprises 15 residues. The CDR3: CASSFNPGQGETQYF. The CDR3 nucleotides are TGCGCCAGCAGCTTTAATCCGGGACAAGGAGAGACCCAGTACTTC.

In nucleotides, the CDR3 is TGTGCCAGCAGTTTCGTAGGGACTAAGGCGGATACGCAGTATTTT. Translating gives CASSFVGTKADTQYF. This sequence joins TRBV28 and TRBJ2-3; 7 bases are a match to TRBD2. The V segment lost 3 bases and the J segment 6 bases; nucleotides outside the gene matches: 9. Germline CDR1 and CDR2: MDHEN and SYDVKM. The CDR3 length is 15 residues.

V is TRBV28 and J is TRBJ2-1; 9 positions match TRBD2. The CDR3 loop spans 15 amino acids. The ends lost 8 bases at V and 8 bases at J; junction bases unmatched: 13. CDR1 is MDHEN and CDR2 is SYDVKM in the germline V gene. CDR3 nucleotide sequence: TGTGCCAGCCGACCCGCTAGCGGGGCGTTCGATGAGCAGTTCTTC. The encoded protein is CASRPASGAFDEQFF.

The CDR3 protein is CATNRGYEDNEQFF. CDR3 DNA: TGTGCCACCAACAGGGGATACGAGGACAATGAGCAGTTCTTC. The chain employs TRBV7-9 and TRBJ2-1; 7 bases agree with TRBD1. The V segment lost 10 bases and the J segment 5 bases; nucleotides outside the gene matches: 11. The CDR3 totals 14 residues. Germline CDR1 SEHNR, CDR2 FQNEAQ (reference sequence).

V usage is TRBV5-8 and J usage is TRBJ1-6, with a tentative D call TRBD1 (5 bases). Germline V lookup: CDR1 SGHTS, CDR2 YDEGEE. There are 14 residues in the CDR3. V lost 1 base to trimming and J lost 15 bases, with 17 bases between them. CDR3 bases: TGTGCCAGCAGCTTGCGGGGGGTGTCGGGGCTCCTCCACTTT. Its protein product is CASSLRGVSGLLHF.

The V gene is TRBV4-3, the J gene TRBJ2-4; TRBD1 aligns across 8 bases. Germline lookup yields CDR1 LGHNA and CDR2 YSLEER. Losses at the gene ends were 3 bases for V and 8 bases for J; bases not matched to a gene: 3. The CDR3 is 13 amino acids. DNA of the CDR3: TGCGCCAGCAGCCAGGACAGGGCGGACATTCAGTACTTC. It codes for CASSQDRADIQYF.